There are a few counts of the clone carrying this TCR beta chain. The antigen is undetermined. Looked up from germline, CDR1 is KGHSH and CDR2 is LQKENI. Trimming shortened V by 6 bases and J by 9 bases, and 18 bases separated the two germline ends. This CDR3 spans 14 amino acids. This record belongs to a study of T cells after yellow fever vaccination. Template-switching 5'RACE yielded the TCR cDNA; a universal primer site and UMIs were added in the process. TCRdb analysed the 5' RACE reads with MiXCR anew, one entry per CDR3 protein. The table has 250,000 to 300,000 distinct CDR3 sequences, approximately 5.2% seen once. Study-level points and caveats: There was a small share of clonotypes that showed up in both the CD4 and CD8 compartments. Weaker overall was a secondary response that nonetheless peaked faster, on day 5 versus 15. Post-booster repertoires contained most primary-vaccination clones again (roughly 96% CD4, about 90% CD8).

The sample consisted of CD4+ T cells sorted from PBMCs, taken on the day of the yellow fever booster vaccination. The chain employs TRBV18 and TRBJ2-4; D might be TRBD1 or TRBD2, each matching 5 bases. This TCR derives from a man between 18 and 35 years old who received the YFV17D yellow fever vaccine. This chain's CDR3 is CASSQSGDVSIQYF. In DNA, the CDR3 is TGTGCCAGCTCTCAATCCGGGGACGTGAGCATTCAGTACTTC.